This T cell receptor beta chain originates from a study of beta chain features in type 1 diabetes. Between the trimmed V and J ends, which lost 4 bases and 0 bases, there was a span of 22 bases. Per the germline V gene, CDR1 is SGHDN and CDR2 is FVKESK. The CDR3 totals 19 residues. The isolated RNA, all of it, was reverse transcribed, so expressed TCRB transcripts were what got sequenced. The assay was immunoSEQ multiplex PCR, and TCRdb's table has in-frame clones only and misses some. The sample consists of hundreds of thousands of clones, 15% to 19% of them appearing once. Sequenced: naive CD4+ T cells from blood. The rearrangement uses TRBV14 and TRBJ2-4; D not resolved. The sequence came from a young man in good health. The CDR3 protein is CASSPPNTKVGIAKNIQYF. The CDR3 DNA sequence: TGTGCCAGCAGCCCCCCTAACACAAAGGTTGGGATAGCCAAAAACATTCAGTACTTC.